One and the same sample provided the 11 T cell receptor beta chains below, sequenced in a study of preoperative IRX-2 immunotherapy in early breast cancer. Data came from immunoSEQ multiplex PCR; TCRdb stores just in-frame clones and leaves some out. The table includes 75,000 to 100,000 clones, roughly 85% detected once. As for treatment: preoperative locoregional IRX-2 cytokine immunotherapy. The source material was tumor tissue, sampled after IRX-2 immunotherapy. All receptors come from a human donor with breast cancer.

A few counts support this clone. The chain employs TRBV14 and TRBJ1-4, with D perhaps TRBD1 (6 bases). V dropped 4 bases and J dropped 8 bases, with 14 bases sitting between them. Per germline, CDR1 SGHDN and CDR2 FVKESK. The CDR3 has 14 amino acids. CDR3: CASSLGGGAEKLFF. CDR3 sequence (DNA): TGTGCCAGCAGCCTAGGGGGGGGAGCCGAAAAACTGTTTTTT.

This chain links TRBV18 with TRBJ2-5, with D uncertain. Per the germline V gene, CDR1 is KGHSH and CDR2 is LQKENI. Trimming shortened V by 0 bases and J by 5 bases, and 10 bases separated the two germline ends. The CDR3 loop spans 14 amino acids. CDR3 amino acids: CASSPPNSAETQYF. CDR3 in DNA: TGTGCCAGCTCACCACCGAATTCAGCTGAGACCCAGTACTTC. The variable domain in full, completed from reference TRBV18 and TRBJ2-5, reads NAGVMQNPRHLVRRRGQEARLRCSPMKGHSHVYWYRQLPEEGLKFMVYLQKENIIDESGMPKERFSAEFPKEGPSILRIQQVVRGDSAAYFCASSPPNSAETQYFGPGTRLLVL.

The sample holds a few counts of this clone. The chain combines TRBV12-5 with TRBJ2-2, with 14 bases that match TRBD2. The ends lost 1 base at V and 3 bases at J; junction bases unmatched: 10. This CDR3 spans 20 amino acids. In germline, CDR1 is LGHNT, CDR2 FRNRAP. This CDR3 is CASGLGTGTSGSPDTGELFF. The DNA for the CDR3 is TGTGCTAGTGGTTTGGGTACCGGGACTAGCGGGAGTCCTGACACCGGGGAGCTGTTTTTT.

The DNA of the CDR3 is TGCGCCAGCAGCCCCGGAGGGGGGGCGGCGGCTGAAGCTTTCTTT. Its translation: CASSPGGGAAAEAFF. The chain has TRBV5-1 and TRBJ1-1, with a weak D call TRBD1 (6 bases). Germline V gene lookup returns CDR1 SGHRS and CDR2 YFSETQ. Trimming removed 4 bases from V and 6 bases from J, with 19 bases in between. CDR3 length: 15 residues.

This chain connects TRBV22-1 to TRBJ1-5; the table's D call, TRBD1, was not checked against the DNA. TRBV22-1 is recorded as a pseudogene. The CDR3 sequence is 15 residues long. The CDR3 sequence: CASSLPGQGAQPQHF. CDR3 in DNA: TGTGCCAGCAGTTTACCGGGACAGGGGGCCCAGCCCCAGCATTTT.

The rearrangement uses TRBV18 and TRBJ1-1, with TRBD1 matching 8 bases. CDR1 and CDR2 (germline): KGHSH, LQKENI. The CDR3 sequence is 14 residues long. The junction had 4 bases not matched to a gene; V was cut back by 5 bases and J by 2 bases. The CDR3 DNA is TGTGCCAGCTCATCGGACAGGGTCAACACTGAAGCTTTCTTT. Its translation is CASSSDRVNTEAFF.

This clone is classed as medium-sized. The rearrangement uses TRBV28 and TRBJ2-7, with TRBD1 identical over 9 bases. The CDR3 sequence is 14 residues long. The ends lost 3 bases at V and 8 bases at J; junction bases unmatched: 8. The germline CDR1 and CDR2 sequences are MDHEN and SYDVKM. The CDR3 sequence: CASSLFGTGLQQYF. The CDR3 region has the DNA TGTGCCAGCAGTTTGTTTGGGACAGGGTTGCAGCAGTACTTC. The full variable domain, rest sourced from reference TRBV28 and TRBJ2-7, is DVKVTQSSRYLVKRTGEKVFLECVQDMDHENMFWYRQDPGLGLRLIYFSYDVKMKEKGDIPEGYSVSREKKERFSLILESASTNQTSMYLCASSLFGTGLQQYFGPGTRLTVT.

V usage is TRBV19 and J usage is TRBJ2-1, with D perhaps given as TRBD1 or TRBD2 (5 bases each). V lost 4 bases, J lost 4 bases, and 17 bases lay in between. CDR1 is LNHDA and CDR2 is SQIVND in the germline V gene (reference sequence). The CDR3 consists of 16 residues. The CDR3: CASSTRGTGSYNEQFF. CDR3 sequence (DNA): TGTGCCAGTAGTACTAGAGGGACGGGAAGTTACAATGAGCAGTTCTTC.

The rearrangement links TRBV29-1 to TRBJ2-5; TRBD1 matches at 9 bases. CDR1 and CDR2 (germline): SQVTM, ANQGSEA. The CDR3 has 12 residues. Trimming at V came to 7 bases and at J to 3 bases, leaving 3 bases not matched to a gene. The CDR3 DNA reads as TGCAGCGGGAGGACAGGGGAAGAGACCCAGTACTTC. This codes for CSGRTGEETQYF.

CDR3 nucleotide sequence: TGTGCCAGCAGCTTAACCCGGGACACTTCTGAAGCTTTCTTT. It codes for CASSLTRDTSEAFF. The V and J genes are TRBV7-1 and TRBJ1-1; D may be TRBD1 (6 bases). TRBV7-1 qualifies as an ORF whose function is uncertain. V lost 4 bases to trimming and J lost 6 bases, with 15 bases between them. This CDR3 contains 14 residues.

Here the CDR3 reads CATRGEDGNYGYTF. The CDR3 region has the DNA TGTGCCACCCGAGGAGAGGATGGGAACTATGGCTACACCTTC. The chain uses TRBV28 and TRBJ1-2; D ambiguous. The germline CDR1 and CDR2 sequences are MDHEN and SYDVKM. The CDR3 totals 14 residues. Between the trimmed V and J ends, which lost 10 bases and 2 bases, there was a span of 17 bases.